This T cell receptor beta chain was documented in a study of OX40 agonist ivuxolimab in advanced cancers. Germline lookup yields CDR1 SEHNR and CDR2 FQNEAQ (reference sequence). CDR3 length: 13 amino acids. Trimming removed 3 bases at V and 8 bases at J, with 10 bases between. Assay used: immunoSEQ multiplex PCR; TCRdb lists only in-frame clones, some missing. The sample includes tens of thousands of clones, around 87% of them seen just once. The clonotype was recovered from an adult with an advanced solid tumor such as melanoma, head and neck, liver or kidney cancer. Sequencing was performed on CD4+ or CD8+ T cells sorted from blood, taken in a trial of the OX40 agonist ivuxolimab. The chain recombines TRBV7-9 with TRBJ1-4; D is possibly TRBD1 (6 bases). The CDR3: CASSLDSWEKLFF. The CDR3 DNA follows: TGTGCCAGCAGCTTGGACAGTTGGGAAAAACTGTTTTTT.